This T cell receptor (beta chain) was sequenced in a study of shared clonotypes between healthy human individuals. Regarding the study as a whole: In having few donors, the study represented limited genetic and exposure-history diversity. All-four-donor shared clonotypes had higher generation probabilities than non-shared clonotypes did. Researchers found naive subsets generally carried larger estimated richness than memory subsets.

Sequencing used immunoSEQ multiplex PCR; TCRdb keeps in-frame clones, though not all of them. This sample has approximately 1,500,000 clones; approximately 98% occur once, and the top ten carry about 0.45%. Trimming cost V 5 bases and J 6 bases, with 14 bases left between them. The CDR3 consists of 13 residues. CDR1 and CDR2 from the germline V gene are LNHDA and SQIVND (reference sequence). The split of CD4+ cells yielded CD45RA+ naive and CD45RA-negative memory subsets. Note on this clone: Its target is unknown.

The V and J genes are TRBV19 and TRBJ2-7; D could derive from TRBD1 or TRBD2 (5 bases each). The receptor was derived from a man aged 25 to 40 in good health. The sequencing input was naive CD4+ T cells sorted from blood. Subset indicated: CD45RA+ positively selected. The CDR3 DNA reads as TGTGCCAGTAGTGGGAAGAGGGGATCCGAGCAGTACTTC. Translated: CASSGKRGSEQYF.